This T cell receptor (beta chain) was retrieved from a study of blood T cell repertoires in COVID-19 (dated by TCRdb to 2020 to 2021). General notes on the study: Samples from collaborators originated in the United States, Italy and Spain and spanned both the acute and convalescent phases of COVID-19. The repertoires were released in a freely available public database meant as a resource for research on the immune response to SARS-CoV-2. The prospective study material was composed of cDNA or gDNA derived from T cells, B-cell-depleted T cells, or PBMCs. The dataset comprised deeply sampled blood TCRbeta repertoires from subjects exposed to, actively infected with, or recovered from COVID-19. The samples were drawn from two sources: the first 160 participants of the ongoing ImmuneRACE study, and some 1,300 subjects contributed by 6 global collaborators. HLA class I and class II types, where available, came from metadata supplied by the sample provider rather than from assay-based typing. A de-identified subject ID, COVID-19 status, age in years and sex were almost always included in the sample metadata.

CDR1 LNHDA and CDR2 SQIVND are derived from the germline V gene (reference sequence). V is clipped by 3 bases and J by 2 bases, and the sequence between their germline boundaries is 11 bases long. Reading from cysteine to phenylalanine, the CDR3 counts 14 amino acids. The DNA shown is the 42-base CDR3, in frame from base 1. Whole blood was collected in K2EDTA tubes by collaborating institutions according to the institutions' own protocols. Collaborator samples were shipped for TCRbeta analysis as frozen whole blood, isolated PBMCs, or DNA extracted from either sample type. TCRbeta CDR3 regions were amplified from genomic DNA using the immunoSEQ Assay, a bias-controlled multiplex PCR. The authors' analysis ran thus. The number of nucleated cells in each sample was estimated by amplification of reference gene primers within the assay. To quantify the absolute abundance of each unique TCRbeta CDR3 rearrangement, sequence reads were collapsed and filtered. Productive Simpson clonality was computed per sample as the square root of Simpson's diversity index over productive rearrangements. Here the immuneACCESS table is served through TCRdb, limited to in-frame sequences with V and J called. Missing clones are a known gap in these copies; in checked studies unresolved V genes cover under half, and the rest lacks a known reason. V, J and clone size were drawn from that table, and D and trimming were deduced from the DNA. The sample profile shows around 69,000 clones; less than 90% of them were found once. The ten biggest clones cover more than 7% of the sample.

Results and caveats for the whole study, not just this receptor: Clinical and demographic metadata were provided uncurated, with the amount varying by source and participant.

Remarks on this clone: No antigen is known for it. Base qualities are not recorded, but no much larger clone differs from it by a single base.

Sequenced input: peripheral blood. The rearrangement joined TRBV19 to TRBJ2-7; the D gene identity is not certain. The sequence derives from a man in his fifties with active COVID-19. At the DNA level, the sequence is TGTGCCAGTAGTATTTCACCAACAACCTACGAGCAGTACTTC. This yields the protein CASSISPTTYEQYF. The CDR3, completed at both ends by the reference TRBV19 and TRBJ2-7 genes, gives the full variable domain DGGITQSPKYLFRKEGQNVTLSCEQNLNHDAMYWYRQDPGQGLRLIYYSQIVNDFQKGDIAEGYSVSREKKESFPLTVTSAQKNPTAFYLCASSISPTTYEQYFGPGTRLTVT.